Following are 17 T cell receptor beta chains from one sample sequenced in a study of naive and memory T cell subsets. The SP2 primer and nested alpha and beta constant region primers amplified ligated cDNA in four rounds. From the 5' RACE reads, TCRdb called clonotypes with MiXCR, one entry per CDR3 protein. The sample includes roughly 62,000 distinct CDR3 sequences, roughly 8.1% of them seen just once. A UMI-containing oligonucleotide was joined by 3' ligation to the TCR cDNA template. Receptors were obtained from a female donor in good health.

This sequence joins TRBV5-1 and TRBJ2-7; TRBD2 matches at 8 bases. Germline lookup yields CDR1 SGHRS and CDR2 YFSETQ. Trimming at V came to 4 bases and at J to 7 bases, leaving 16 bases not matched to a gene. The CDR3 is made up of 16 amino acids. The CDR3 spells CASSPAGGLQSGEQYF. The DNA of the CDR3 is TGCGCCAGCAGCCCTGCGGGGGGACTACAATCCGGGGAGCAGTACTTC.

This clonotype was picked up many times. This rearrangement joins TRBV28 to TRBJ1-5, with D maybe TRBD1 (5 bases). This CDR3 is built from 13 residues. The V end lost 6 bases, the J end lost 11 bases, and 17 bases lay between the germline ends. CDR1 is MDHEN, CDR2 SYDVKM, per germline. CDR3 region: CASRGGDRGSQHF. CDR3 coding DNA: TGTGCCAGCAGGGGGGGGGACCGGGGATCCCAGCATTTT.

This clonotype counts as medium-sized. The J gene is TRBJ2-5, the V gene TRBV27; 7 nucleotides agree with TRBD1. Germline V gene sequence: CDR1 MNHEY, CDR2 SMNVEV (reference sequence). The V segment lost 4 bases and the J segment 2 bases; nucleotides outside the gene matches: 7. The CDR3 is 15 residues long. CDR3 sequence (DNA): TGTGCCAGCAGTTCCCTATTCAGGGGGCAAGAGACCCAGTACTTC. This gives the protein CASSSLFRGQETQYF.

Many counts were recorded for this clonotype. The genes are TRBV7-6 and TRBJ1-2; D is perhaps TRBD1 (5 bases). CDR3 length: 17 amino acids. Per germline, CDR1 SGHVS and CDR2 FNYEAQ. V lost 5 bases to trimming and J lost 4 bases, with 23 bases between them. CDR3: CASSNPLGGVRSYGYTF. The CDR3 DNA sequence: TGTGCCAGCAGCAACCCCCTTGGGGGAGTCAGGAGCTATGGCTACACCTTC.

This clonotype was observed a handful of times. The gene calls are TRBV6-1 and TRBJ2-7; TRBD2 aligns across 9 bases. The V and J ends lost 6 bases and 5 bases, in that order; junction bases with no gene match: 8. Per the germline V gene, CDR1 is MNHNS and CDR2 is SASEGT. The CDR3 contains 14 residues. CDR3 DNA sequence: TGTGCCAGCAGCCCCGGGACTAGCTCTGACGAGCAGTACTTC. This encodes CASSPGTSSDEQYF.

This clonotype was counted a few times. The chain joins TRBV2 to TRBJ2-1, with 11 positions matching TRBD2. The V gene's germline CDR1 is SNHLY and CDR2 FYNNEI. J gave up 5 bases and V 7 bases, and 10 bases lay outside the gene matches. CDR3 length equals 16 residues. The CDR3 spells CASTFAGTSGDNEQFF. The CDR3 nucleotides read TGTGCCAGCACTTTCGCCGGGACTAGCGGAGACAATGAGCAGTTCTTC.

This chain links TRBV28 with TRBJ2-7, with TRBD1 identical over 9 bases. CDR1 is MDHEN, CDR2 SYDVKM, per germline. The CDR3 covers 16 residues. Trimming cost V 7 bases and J 7 bases; bases outside gene matches: 17. CDR3 nucleotide sequence: TGTGCCAGCATCCCTCCGGGCGGGGACAGGGCTGGGGAGCAGTACTTC. Translating it yields CASIPPGGDRAGEQYF.

This clonotype was observed many times. The V call is TRBV29-1, the J call TRBJ1-2; a possible D gene is TRBD1 (5 bases). Trimming shortened V by 7 bases and J by 5 bases, and 17 bases separated the two germline ends. Germline CDR1 SQVTM, CDR2 ANQGSEA. The CDR3 loop spans 13 amino acids. The CDR3 loop reads CSAVSQVLYGYTF. Here the CDR3 DNA reads TGCAGCGCCGTTTCACAGGTGTTATATGGCTACACCTTC.

Here the CDR3 DNA reads TGCAGCGTTGAATTTAGGGTGGACTCCGACTACGAGCAGTACTTC. Translated: CSVEFRVDSDYEQYF. The chain combines TRBV29-1 with TRBJ2-7, with TRBD2 as a possible D gene (5 bases). Germline CDR1 SQVTM, CDR2 ANQGSEA. V lost 2 bases to trimming and J lost 3 bases, with 17 bases between them. The length of the CDR3 is 15 residues.

This clonotype appeared a few times. This chain connects TRBV6-6 to TRBJ2-1, with D possibly being TRBD1 (5 bases). V lost 5 bases, J lost 7 bases, and 12 bases lay in between. Per germline, CDR1 MNHNY and CDR2 SVGAGI (reference sequence). The CDR3 has 13 amino acids. The chain's CDR3 is CASSTTDLNEQFF. The CDR3 DNA reads as TGTGCCAGCAGTACGACAGACCTTAATGAGCAGTTCTTC.

This clonotype was seen a handful of times. V usage is TRBV24-1 and J usage is TRBJ2-3; TRBD2 matches 7 bases. The germline V gene encodes CDR1 KGHDR and CDR2 SFDVKD. Trimming took 5 bases from V and 2 from J; bases not matched to a gene: 6. The CDR3 covers 15 residues. This CDR3 is CATSGSSGNTDTQYF. CDR3 bases: TGTGCCACCAGTGGATCTAGCGGAAACACAGATACGCAGTATTTT.

In this sample, this clonotype turned up a few times. The rearrangement joins TRBV6-6 to TRBJ1-5; no definite D call. The CDR3 is made up of 18 amino acids. V lost 5 bases to trimming and J lost 0 bases, with 20 bases between them. Germline CDR1 MNHNY, CDR2 SVGAGI (reference sequence). The DNA of the CDR3 is TGTGCCAGCAGTCCCGGTTTACAGAGGGATTTTAGCAATCAGCCCCAGCATTTT. Translating it yields CASSPGLQRDFSNQPQHF.

At least ten counts were recorded for this clonotype. Here the CDR3 reads CSAREGHNQPQHF. Written as DNA, the CDR3 is TGCAGTGCTAGAGAGGGACACAATCAGCCCCAGCATTTT. This chain connects TRBV20-1 to TRBJ1-5; weak D call: TRBD1 (6 bases). Germline CDR1 reads DFQATT; CDR2 reads SNEGSKA (reference sequence). There are 13 residues in the CDR3. Deletions cut 0 bases from V and 3 bases from J, with 6 bases between.

This clonotype was counted ten times or more. The rearrangement uses TRBV4-1 and TRBJ2-5, with 14 positions matching TRBD2. The CDR3 is 18 amino acids. The germline CDR1 and CDR2 sequences are MGHRA and YSYEKL. V was pared by 4 bases and J by 2 bases, with 9 bases of the junction left unmatched. The CDR3 nucleotides are TGCGCCAGCAGCCTCGACCGAGGACTAGCGGGGGGACAAGAGACCCAGTACTTC. It encodes CASSLDRGLAGGQETQYF.

This clonotype was detected many times. The chain carries TRBV28 and TRBJ2-7, with 9 nucleotides matching TRBD2. V lost 8 bases and J lost 0; bases outside the gene matches: 5. The CDR3 is 14 amino acids. Germline CDR1 and CDR2: MDHEN and SYDVKM. This chain's CDR3 is CASRLAGASYEQYF. The CDR3 region has the DNA TGTGCCAGCCGATTAGCGGGAGCCTCCTACGAGCAGTACTTC.

Only a few counts were recorded for this clonotype. The rearrangement uses TRBV12-3 or TRBV12-4 and TRBJ1-2; perhaps TRBD1 as D (5 bases). The V and J ends lost 5 bases and 8 bases respectively, with 15 bases between them. The CDR3 spans 13 residues. The CDR3 loop reads CASSPASRVGYTF. CDR3 sequence (DNA): TGTGCCAGCAGTCCAGCAAGCAGGGTCGGCTACACCTTC.

This clonotype was found many times. The chain combines TRBV6-6 with TRBJ1-4; TRBD1 matches 9 bases. The germline CDR1 and CDR2 sequences are MNHNY and SVGAGI (reference sequence). V trimming: 7 bases; J trimming: 7 bases; junction bases outside the gene matches: 7. CDR3 length: 14 amino acids. The CDR3 sequence: CASIGGQGSEKLFF. The CDR3 nucleotides read TGTGCCAGCATCGGAGGACAGGGGTCTGAAAAACTGTTTTTT.